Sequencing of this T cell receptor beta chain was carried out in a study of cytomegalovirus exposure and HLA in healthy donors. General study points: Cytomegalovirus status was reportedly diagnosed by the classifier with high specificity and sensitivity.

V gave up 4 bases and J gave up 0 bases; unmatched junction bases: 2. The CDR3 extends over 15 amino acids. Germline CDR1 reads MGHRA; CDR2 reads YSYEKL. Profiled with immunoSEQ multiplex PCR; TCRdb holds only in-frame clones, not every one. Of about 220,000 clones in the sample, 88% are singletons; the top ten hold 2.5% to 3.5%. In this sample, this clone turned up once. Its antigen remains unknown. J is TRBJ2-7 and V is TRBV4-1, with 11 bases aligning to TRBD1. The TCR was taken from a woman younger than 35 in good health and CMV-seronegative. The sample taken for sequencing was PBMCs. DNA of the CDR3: TGCGCCAGCAGCCCGGGACAGGGGGGCTCCTACGAGCAGTACTTC. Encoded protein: CASSPGQGGSYEQYF.